The 17 T cell receptor beta chains presented below share a single source sample, sequenced in a study of identical twins. TCRdb processed the 5' RACE reads anew with MiXCR; each CDR3 protein has one entry. Of nearly 900,000 distinct CDR3 sequences in the sample, about 12% were seen once. The data were also submitted as part of a second study, on yellow fever vaccine responses in identical twins.

The sequenced sample was PBMCs. The origin of the receptors is a woman aged 18-35 years in good health.

J is TRBJ2-1 and V is TRBV11-2; 7 bases are shared with TRBD2. Germline lookup yields CDR1 SGHAT and CDR2 FQNNGV. The length of the CDR3 is 19 residues. Trimming cost V 2 bases and J 0 bases; bases outside gene matches: 13. In nucleotides, the CDR3 is TGTGCCAGCAGCTTATACGGGGTTAGCGGGCCGCCCTCCTACAATGAGCAGTTCTTC. Translation: CASSLYGVSGPPSYNEQFF.

This clonotype was seen only a few times. This rearrangement joins TRBV20-1 to TRBJ2-7, with 12 bases identical to TRBD2. The V gene end was trimmed by 3 bases and the J gene end by 1 base; junction bases not matched to a gene: 1. Germline V gene sequence: CDR1 DFQATT, CDR2 SNEGSKA (reference sequence). The CDR3 covers 14 residues. The CDR3 protein is CSARGLAGSYEQYV. CDR3 nucleotides: TGCAGTGCTAGGGGACTAGCGGGTTCCTACGAGCAGTACGTC.

The chain employs TRBV20-1 and TRBJ2-3; the D gene could be TRBD1 or TRBD2 (6 bases each). V lost 5 bases and J 5 bases, leaving 17 bases between the germline ends. CDR1 is DFQATT and CDR2 is SNEGSKA in the germline V gene (reference sequence). The CDR3 has 14 amino acids. The CDR3 sequence is CSARFGGGGDTQYF. The CDR3 DNA sequence: TGCAGTGCTCGTTTCGGGGGCGGTGGAGATACGCAGTATTTT.

This sequence joins TRBV7-6 and TRBJ2-1; 7 bases are shared with TRBD2. In germline, CDR1 is SGHVS, CDR2 FNYEAQ. CDR3 length: 15 residues. V lost 4 bases and J lost 7; bases outside the gene matches: 10. The CDR3 DNA is TGTGCCAGCAGCTCCAAACGGACTAGTAGGAATGAGCAGTTCTTC. Its protein product is CASSSKRTSRNEQFF.

This clonotype has just a few counts. The chain links TRBV28 to TRBJ2-5; 10 bases are shared with TRBD2. CDR3 length: 15 amino acids. Trimming cost V 5 bases and J 5 bases; bases outside gene matches: 8. CDR1 and CDR2 (germline): MDHEN, SYDVKM. The CDR3 sequence is CASSSGGASFETQYF. The CDR3, as DNA: TGTGCCAGCAGTAGCGGGGGGGCGTCATTTGAGACCCAGTACTTC. The complete variable domain, with remaining parts taken from reference TRBV28 and TRBJ2-5, reads DVKVTQSSRYLVKRTGEKVFLECVQDMDHENMFWYRQDPGLGLRLIYFSYDVKMKEKGDIPEGYSVSREKKERFSLILESASTNQTSMYLCASSSGGASFETQYFGPGTRLLVL.

The CDR3 DNA follows: TGTGCCAGCAGCGGCCGACAGGGGGCGGGCAATGAGCAGTTCTTC. It codes for CASSGRQGAGNEQFF. The chain couples TRBV7-2 to TRBJ2-1; 10 positions match TRBD1. CDR1 SGHTA and CDR2 FQGNSA come from the germline V gene. With V trimmed by 5 bases and J by 6 bases, 7 bases remained unmatched. This CDR3 spans 15 amino acids.

The genes are TRBV11-2 and TRBJ2-5, with 8 bases lining up with TRBD1. CDR3 length: 14 amino acids. Unmatched junction bases numbered 8, after V lost 4 bases and J lost 7 bases. The germline gives CDR1 SGHAT, CDR2 FQNNGV. Here the CDR3 DNA reads TGTGCCAGCAGCTCCTCGGACAGGGCGAGGACCCAGTACTTC. Protein: CASSSSDRARTQYF.

The sample holds a few counts of this clonotype. V and J are TRBV2 and TRBJ2-2, with TRBD1 as a possible D gene (5 bases). The ends were cut back, 7 bases at V and 3 bases at J, with 12 bases in the middle. Germline assignment: CDR1 SNHLY and CDR2 FYNNEI. This CDR3 has 14 residues. The CDR3 nucleotides are TGTGCCAGCAAGGCACAGGTTGACACCGGGGAGCTGTTTTTT. Translated: CASKAQVDTGELFF. The full variable domain, completed using reference TRBV2 and TRBJ2-2, is EPEVTQTPSHQVTQMGQEVILRCVPISNHLYFYWYRQILGQKVEFLVSFYNNEISEKSEIFDDQFSVERPDGSNFTLKIRSTKLEDSAMYFCASKAQVDTGELFFGEGSRLTVL.

This sequence joins TRBV7-8 and TRBJ2-7; 7 bases align to TRBD1. The length of the CDR3 is 14 residues. The junction had 6 bases not matched to a gene; V was cut back by 5 bases and J by 2 bases. Germline CDR1 reads SGHVS; CDR2 reads FQNEAQ. CDR3 DNA: TGTGCCAGCAGCCCTACGACAGGGACCTACGAGCAGTACGTC. The encoded protein is CASSPTTGTYEQYV.

There are a few counts of this clonotype. V usage is TRBV15 and J usage is TRBJ2-7; D is perhaps TRBD1 (6 bases). The CDR3 spans 15 residues. V was trimmed by 0 bases and J by 5 bases, leaving 14 bases between them. From germline, CDR1 is LNHNV and CDR2 YYDKDF (reference sequence). CDR3 coding DNA: TGTGCCACCAGCAGAGACCGGGCAGGGGCCCACGAGCAGTACGTC. Protein: CATSRDRAGAHEQYV.

This clonotype turned up a few times. The genes are TRBV27 and TRBJ2-3; no definite D call. V lost 2 bases to trimming and J lost 3 bases, with 15 bases between them. Germline V gene sequence: CDR1 MNHEY, CDR2 SMNVEV (reference sequence). The CDR3 extends over 16 amino acids. This chain's CDR3 is CASSLKRRVWTDTQYF. CDR3 bases: TGTGCCAGCAGTTTAAAGAGACGGGTTTGGACAGATACGCAGTATTTT.

This clonotype was observed once. The V gene is TRBV7-9, the J gene TRBJ2-1; tentatively, D is TRBD1 or TRBD2 (6 bases each). CDR1 is SEHNR, CDR2 FQNEAQ, per germline (reference sequence). The CDR3 has 14 residues. V dropped 5 bases and J dropped 5 bases, with 13 bases sitting between them. The CDR3 DNA is TGTGCCAGCAGCCTGCCGGGGGCACACAATGAGCAGTTCTTC. It translates to CASSLPGAHNEQFF.

V is TRBV12-3 or TRBV12-4 and J is TRBJ2-1; 12 bases map to TRBD2. Germline trimming cut 11 bases from V and 4 bases from J; bases unmatched to any gene: 18. The length of the CDR3 is 18 residues. The CDR3 is CACCLASRGLAGYNEQFF. CDR3 sequence (DNA): TGTGCCTGCTGTTTAGCTTCGAGAGGACTAGCGGGGTACAATGAGCAGTTCTTC.

The gene calls are TRBV12-5 and TRBJ2-1; D remains unclear. Germline V gene lookup returns CDR1 LGHNT and CDR2 FRNRAP. V was trimmed by 5 bases and J by 8 bases, leaving 13 bases between them. The CDR3 runs 13 residues. CDR3 sequence: CASGATVWDEQFF. CDR3 sequence (DNA): TGTGCTAGTGGTGCCACCGTTTGGGATGAGCAGTTCTTC.

This chain joins TRBV28 and TRBJ1-4, with no clear D. V lost 7 bases to trimming and J lost 7 bases, with 28 bases between them. The germline V gene has CDR1 MDHEN and CDR2 SYDVKM. There are 18 residues in the CDR3. The CDR3 DNA sequence: TGTGCCAGCACCACTCTCGCAGCCTTGGACCTCGGTAGTGAAAAACTGTTTTTT. Amino acids: CASTTLAALDLGSEKLFF.

The chain couples TRBV7-9 to TRBJ2-3; D is possibly TRBD2 (6 bases). The germline CDR1 and CDR2 sequences are SEHNR and FQNEAQ (reference sequence). This CDR3 has 14 amino acids. The V gene lost 5 bases and the J gene lost 6 bases, with 15 bases spanning the gap. Here the CDR3 reads CASSLTGTPDTQYF. CDR3 DNA: TGTGCCAGCAGCCTGACCGGGACTCCGGATACGCAGTATTTT. The full variable domain, rest sourced from reference TRBV7-9 and TRBJ2-3, is DTGVSQNPRHKITKRGQNVTFRCDPISEHNRLYWYRQTLGQGPEFLTYFQNEAQLEKSRLLSDRFSAERPKGSFSTLEIQRTEQGDSAMYLCASSLTGTPDTQYFGPGTRLTVL.

The V gene is TRBV7-8, the J gene TRBJ2-2; D might be TRBD1 (5 bases). CDR3 size: 15 residues. Looked up from germline, CDR1 is SGHVS and CDR2 is FQNEAQ. The germline V and J ends were trimmed by 5 bases and 4 bases, with 14 bases remaining between them. The CDR3 reads CASSPPGAGTGELFF. For the CDR3, the DNA is TGTGCCAGCAGCCCCCCTGGGGCAGGCACCGGGGAGCTGTTTTTT.